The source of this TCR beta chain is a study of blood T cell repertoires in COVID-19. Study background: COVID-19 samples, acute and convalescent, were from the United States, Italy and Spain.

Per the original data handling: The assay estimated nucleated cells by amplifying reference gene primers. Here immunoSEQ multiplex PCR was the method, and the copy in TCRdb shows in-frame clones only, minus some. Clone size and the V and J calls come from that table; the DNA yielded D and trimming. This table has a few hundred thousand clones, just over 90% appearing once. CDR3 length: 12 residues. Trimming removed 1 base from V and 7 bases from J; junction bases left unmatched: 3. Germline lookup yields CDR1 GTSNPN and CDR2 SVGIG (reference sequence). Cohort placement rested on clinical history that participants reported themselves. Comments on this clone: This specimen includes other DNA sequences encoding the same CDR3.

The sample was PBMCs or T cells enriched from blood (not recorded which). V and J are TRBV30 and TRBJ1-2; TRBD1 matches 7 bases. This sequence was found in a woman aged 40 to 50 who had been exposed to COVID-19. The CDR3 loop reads CAWSDTGAGYTF. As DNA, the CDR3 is TGTGCCTGGAGTGATACAGGGGCTGGCTACACCTTC. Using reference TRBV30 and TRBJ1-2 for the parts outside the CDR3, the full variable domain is SQTIHQWPATLVQPVGSPLSLECTVEGTSNPNLYWYRQAAGRGLQLLFYSVGIGQISSEVPQNLSASRPQDRQFILSSKKLLLSDSGFYLCAWSDTGAGYTFGSGTRLTVV.